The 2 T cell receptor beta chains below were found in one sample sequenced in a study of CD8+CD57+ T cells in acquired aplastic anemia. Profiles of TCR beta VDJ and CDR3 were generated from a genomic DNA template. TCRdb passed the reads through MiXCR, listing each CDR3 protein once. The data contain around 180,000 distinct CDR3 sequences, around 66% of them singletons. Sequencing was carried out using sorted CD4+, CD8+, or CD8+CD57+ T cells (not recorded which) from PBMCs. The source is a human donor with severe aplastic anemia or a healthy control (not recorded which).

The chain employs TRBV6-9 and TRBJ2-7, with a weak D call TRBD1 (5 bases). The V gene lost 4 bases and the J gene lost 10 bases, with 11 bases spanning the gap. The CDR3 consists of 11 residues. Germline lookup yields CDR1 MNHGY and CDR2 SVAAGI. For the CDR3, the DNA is TGTGCCAGCAGTTCAAACAGGTACCAGTACTTC. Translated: CASSSNRYQYF.

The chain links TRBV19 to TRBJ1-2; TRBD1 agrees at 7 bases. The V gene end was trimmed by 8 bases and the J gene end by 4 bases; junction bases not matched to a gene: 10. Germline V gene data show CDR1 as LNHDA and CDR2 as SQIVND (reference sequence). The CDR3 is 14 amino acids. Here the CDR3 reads CASGAGTATYGYTF. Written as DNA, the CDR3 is TGTGCCAGTGGCGCGGGGACAGCAACCTATGGCTACACCTTC. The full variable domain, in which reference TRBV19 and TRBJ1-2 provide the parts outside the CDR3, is DGGITQSPKYLFRKEGQNVTLSCEQNLNHDAMYWYRQDPGQGLRLIYYSQIVNDFQKGDIAEGYSVSREKKESFPLTVTSAQKNPTAFYLCASGAGTATYGYTFGSGTRLTVV.